The 6 T cell receptor beta chains reported below all come from one sample, sequenced in a study of T cells expressing NK-cell markers. TCRdb re-called the 5' RACE reads and shows each CDR3 protein once, DNA omitted. With 400,000 to 550,000 distinct CDR3 sequences in the sample, the ten largest clones hold 7.3%. The sequencing sample was made of blood T cells: a sorted CD56 or NKG2C T cell subset, CD4+ or CD8+ T cells, or bulk PBMC T cells (not recorded which). Every receptor here comes from a woman aged 18 to 75 in good health.

The genes are TRBV20-1 and TRBJ2-3; TCRdb's D call of TRBD2 is untestable without DNA. The CDR3 consists of 15 residues. Germline CDR1 and CDR2: DFQATT and SNEGSKA (reference sequence). The CDR3 loop is CSASYLAGATDTQYF.

The chain couples TRBV7-9 to TRBJ2-2; TCRdb's D call, TRBD1, is unchecked because there is no DNA. Germline V gives CDR1 SEHNR, CDR2 FQNEAQ (reference sequence). CDR3 length equals 15 residues. This CDR3 reads CASSSDRVHTGELFF.

V gene TRBV11-2 combines with J gene TRBJ1-2. From germline, CDR1 is SGHAT and CDR2 FQNNGV. The CDR3 totals 12 residues. The CDR3 loop is CASSPTPSGYTF.

The J gene is TRBJ2-7, the V gene TRBV11-2; no DNA is available, so the TRBD1 call from TCRdb remains unchecked. Germline V gene data show CDR1 as SGHAT and CDR2 as FQNNGV. This CDR3 spans 15 amino acids. The CDR3: CASSPPRRGGNEQYF. The complete variable domain, with remaining parts taken from reference TRBV11-2 and TRBJ2-7, reads EAGVAQSPRYKIIEKRQSVAFWCNPISGHATLYWYQQILGQGPKLLIQFQNNGVVDDSQLPKDRFSAERLKGVDSTLKIQPAKLEDSAVYLCASSPPRRGGNEQYFGPGTRLTVT.

This chain connects TRBV12-3 or TRBV12-4 to TRBJ2-4; with no DNA, the TCRdb D assignment of TRBD1 cannot be verified. CDR3 length: 16 residues. The CDR3 loop is CASRSTGSLAKNIQYF.

The J gene is TRBJ1-5, the V gene TRBV12-3 or TRBV12-4. The CDR3 contains 12 residues. The CDR3 region is CASSPTRGPQHF.